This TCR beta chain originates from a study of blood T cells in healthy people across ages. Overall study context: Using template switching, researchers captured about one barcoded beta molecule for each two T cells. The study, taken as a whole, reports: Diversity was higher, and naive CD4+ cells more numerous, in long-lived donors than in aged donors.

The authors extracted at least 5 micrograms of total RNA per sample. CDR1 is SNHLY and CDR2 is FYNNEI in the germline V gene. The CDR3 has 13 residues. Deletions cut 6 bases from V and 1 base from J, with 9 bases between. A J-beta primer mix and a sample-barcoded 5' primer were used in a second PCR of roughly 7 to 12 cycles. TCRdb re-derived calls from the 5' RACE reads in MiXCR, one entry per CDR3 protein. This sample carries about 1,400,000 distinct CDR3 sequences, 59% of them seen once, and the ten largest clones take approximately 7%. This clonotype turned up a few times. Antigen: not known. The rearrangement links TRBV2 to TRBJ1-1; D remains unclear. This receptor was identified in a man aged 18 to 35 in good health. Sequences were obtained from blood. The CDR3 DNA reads TGTGCCAGCAGCGACGTTGGGAACACTGAAGCTTTCTTT. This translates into CASSDVGNTEAFF.